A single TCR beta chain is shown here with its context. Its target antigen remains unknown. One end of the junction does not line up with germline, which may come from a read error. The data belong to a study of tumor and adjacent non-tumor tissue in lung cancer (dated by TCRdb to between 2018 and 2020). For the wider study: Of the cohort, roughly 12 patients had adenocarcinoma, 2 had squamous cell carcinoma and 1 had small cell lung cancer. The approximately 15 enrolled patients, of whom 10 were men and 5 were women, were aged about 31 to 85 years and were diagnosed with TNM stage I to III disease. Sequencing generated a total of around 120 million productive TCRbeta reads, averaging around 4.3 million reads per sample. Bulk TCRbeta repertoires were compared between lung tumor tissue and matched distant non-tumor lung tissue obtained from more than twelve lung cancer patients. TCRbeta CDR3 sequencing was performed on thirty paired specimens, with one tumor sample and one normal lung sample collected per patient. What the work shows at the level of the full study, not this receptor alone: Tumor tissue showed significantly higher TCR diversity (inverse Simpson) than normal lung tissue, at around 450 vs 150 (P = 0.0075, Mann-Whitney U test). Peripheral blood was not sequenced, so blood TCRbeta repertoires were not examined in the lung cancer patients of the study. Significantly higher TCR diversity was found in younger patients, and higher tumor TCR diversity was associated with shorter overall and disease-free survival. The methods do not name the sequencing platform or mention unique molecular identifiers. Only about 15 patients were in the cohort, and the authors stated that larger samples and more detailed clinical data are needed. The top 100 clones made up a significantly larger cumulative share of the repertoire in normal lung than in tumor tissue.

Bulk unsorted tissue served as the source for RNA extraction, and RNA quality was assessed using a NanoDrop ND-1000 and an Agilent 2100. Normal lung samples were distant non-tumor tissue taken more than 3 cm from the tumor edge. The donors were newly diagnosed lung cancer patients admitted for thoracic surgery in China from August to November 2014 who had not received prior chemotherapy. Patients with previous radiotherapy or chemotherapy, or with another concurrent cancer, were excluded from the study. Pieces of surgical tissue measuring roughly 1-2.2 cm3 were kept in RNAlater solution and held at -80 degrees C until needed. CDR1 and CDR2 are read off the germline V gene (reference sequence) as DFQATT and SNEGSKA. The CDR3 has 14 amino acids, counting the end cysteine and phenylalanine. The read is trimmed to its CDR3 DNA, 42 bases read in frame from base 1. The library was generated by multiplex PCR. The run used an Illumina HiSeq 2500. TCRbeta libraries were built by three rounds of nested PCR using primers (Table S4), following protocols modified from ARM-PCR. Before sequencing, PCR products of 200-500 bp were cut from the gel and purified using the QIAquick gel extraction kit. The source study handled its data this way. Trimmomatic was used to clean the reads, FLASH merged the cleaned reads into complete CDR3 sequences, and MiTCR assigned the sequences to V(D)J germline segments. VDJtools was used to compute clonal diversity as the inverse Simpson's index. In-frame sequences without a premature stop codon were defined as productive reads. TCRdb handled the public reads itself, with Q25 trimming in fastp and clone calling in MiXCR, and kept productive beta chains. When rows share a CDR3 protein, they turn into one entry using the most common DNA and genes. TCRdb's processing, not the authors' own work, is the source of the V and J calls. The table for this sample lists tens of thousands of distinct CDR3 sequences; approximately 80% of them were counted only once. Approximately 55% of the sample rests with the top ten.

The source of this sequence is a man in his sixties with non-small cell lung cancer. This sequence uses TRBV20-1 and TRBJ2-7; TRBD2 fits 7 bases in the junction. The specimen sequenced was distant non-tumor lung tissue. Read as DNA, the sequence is TGCAGCGCTAGCTCCCCCTTCGGGAGGTATGAGCAGTACTTC. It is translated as CSASSPFGRYEQYF.